This TCR beta chain was sequenced in a study of OX40 agonist ivuxolimab in advanced cancers. The wider study: Dose-escalation cases comprised hepatocellular carcinoma, melanoma, renal cell or head and neck cancer. From 23 to 79 years was the age range, with a mean of roughly 64 years, and about 83% were male. Study-level points and caveats: CD8+ T cells averaged more expanded clones than CD4+.

Remarks on this clone: The antigen remains undetermined.

Using immunoSEQ multiplex PCR, the repertoire was profiled, and TCRdb retains in-frame clones only, with some absent. The table lists tens of thousands of clones, 85% to 90% of them singletons, with about 5.4% in the top ten. The germline CDR1 and CDR2 sequences are SGHVS and FQNEAQ. This CDR3 has 17 amino acids. Trimming removed 1 base from V and 0 bases from J, with 13 bases in between. Sequenced material: CD4+ or CD8+ T cells sorted from blood, taken in a trial of the OX40 agonist ivuxolimab. The sequence was collected from an adult with an advanced solid tumor such as melanoma, head and neck, liver or kidney cancer. The rearrangement uses TRBV7-8 and TRBJ2-1, with D tentatively TRBD2 (5 bases). CDR3 DNA sequence: TGTGCCAGCAGCTTAGATCCTAGCACAAGCTCCTACAATGAGCAGTTCTTC. Translated, it gives CASSLDPSTSSYNEQFF.